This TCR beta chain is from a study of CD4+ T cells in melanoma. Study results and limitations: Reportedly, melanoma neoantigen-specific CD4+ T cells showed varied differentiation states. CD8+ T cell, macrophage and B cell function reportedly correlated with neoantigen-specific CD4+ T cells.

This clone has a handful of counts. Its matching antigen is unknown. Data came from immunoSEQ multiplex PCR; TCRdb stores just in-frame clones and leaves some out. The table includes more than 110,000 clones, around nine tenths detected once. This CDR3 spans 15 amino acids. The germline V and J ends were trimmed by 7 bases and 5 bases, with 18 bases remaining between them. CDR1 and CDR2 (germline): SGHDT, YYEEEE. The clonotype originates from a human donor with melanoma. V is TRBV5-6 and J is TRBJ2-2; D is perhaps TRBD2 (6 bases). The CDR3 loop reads CASDHYGGRTGELFF. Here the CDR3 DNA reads TGTGCCAGCGACCACTACGGGGGAAGAACCGGGGAGCTGTTTTTT.